Listed here are 5 T cell receptor beta chains from one sample, sequenced in a study of T cell responses to AZD1222 COVID-19 vaccine. Clones were sequenced by immunoSEQ multiplex PCR, and TCRdb holds only the in-frame ones, with some missing. The table records roughly 120,000 clones, about nine tenths of them present only once. The material was peripheral blood, obtained on day 0 of AZD1222 vaccination. The source of these receptors is an adult in good health.

The chain carries TRBV7-2 and TRBJ2-1; the D gene could be TRBD1 or TRBD2 (6 bases each). With 1 base removed from V and 0 bases from J, the gap between germline ends came to 19 bases. From germline, CDR1 is SGHTA and CDR2 FQGNSA. The CDR3 totals 19 residues. The CDR3 is CASSLVPLRGGTSYNEQFF. The CDR3 DNA follows: TGTGCCAGCAGCTTAGTCCCGCTTCGAGGGGGGACCTCCTACAATGAGCAGTTCTTC.

This clone came up once. This rearrangement joins TRBV3-1 (or the pseudogene TRBV3-2) to TRBJ2-7; maybe TRBD2 (5 bases). The V end lost 0 bases, the J end lost 7 bases, and 10 bases lay between the germline ends. The CDR3 is made up of 13 amino acids. Germline-derived CDR1 and CDR2 are LGHDT and YNNKEL (reference sequence). CDR3 protein: CASSQDGPGEQYF. CDR3 coding DNA: TGTGCCAGCAGCCAAGATGGGCCGGGGGAGCAGTACTTC.

Concerning this clone itself: Germline is not matched at one junction end, which may reflect a read error. V and J are TRBV27 and TRBJ2-1; no firm D call. The CDR3 runs 12 residues. CDR1 and CDR2 (germline): MNHEY, SMNVEV (reference sequence). Here the CDR3 reads CASPSSDNEQFF. As DNA, the CDR3 is TGTGCCAGCCCGAGCTCCGACAATGAGCAGTTCTTC.

On this clone: The final CDR3 position lacks the conserved phenylalanine or tryptophan, pointing to a likely read error. The DNA is left out, because the CDR3 cannot be placed on it with certainty; the CDR3 is given as TCRdb lists it. The chain links TRBV28 to TRBJ1-1; the tabulated D call, TRBD1, remains unverified against the DNA. The CDR3 is 13 residues long, ends included. Germline V gene sequence: CDR1 MDHEN, CDR2 SYDVKM. The CDR3 is CASSFQDRGIVGL.

This clone was picked up one time. V and J are TRBV2 and TRBJ1-2; D is uncertain. Germline values: CDR1 SNHLY, CDR2 FYNNEI. The CDR3 totals 14 residues. V lost 5 bases and J 6 bases, leaving 16 bases between the germline ends. The CDR3 spells CASSFWTNFDGYTF. CDR3 coding DNA: TGTGCCAGCAGTTTCTGGACTAACTTCGATGGCTACACCTTC.